The present TCR beta chain was sequenced within a study of blood T cell repertoires in COVID-19. Study-wide background: From the United States, Italy and Spain came samples of acute and convalescent COVID-19. T cells, B-cell-depleted T cells, or PBMCs supplied cDNA or gDNA.

Germline V gene data show CDR1 as SGHDN and CDR2 as FVKESK. V shed 6 bases and J shed 1 base, with 10 bases lying between them. The CDR3 runs 13 residues. Original analysis: The assay estimated nucleated cells by amplifying reference gene primers. Profiled with immunoSEQ multiplex PCR; TCRdb holds only in-frame clones, not every one. The V and J calls and the clone size are those of that table, but D and trimming were determined from the DNA. Of about 140,000 clones listed, 76% are singletons. Source material: peripheral blood. The chain combines TRBV14 with TRBJ2-7, with a weak D call TRBD1 (5 bases). The source is a woman of 80 years or more with active or convalescent COVID-19. The CDR3 DNA reads TGTGCCAGCAGTCACCAGGGTTCCTACGAGCAGTACTTC. Translating gives CASSHQGSYEQYF.